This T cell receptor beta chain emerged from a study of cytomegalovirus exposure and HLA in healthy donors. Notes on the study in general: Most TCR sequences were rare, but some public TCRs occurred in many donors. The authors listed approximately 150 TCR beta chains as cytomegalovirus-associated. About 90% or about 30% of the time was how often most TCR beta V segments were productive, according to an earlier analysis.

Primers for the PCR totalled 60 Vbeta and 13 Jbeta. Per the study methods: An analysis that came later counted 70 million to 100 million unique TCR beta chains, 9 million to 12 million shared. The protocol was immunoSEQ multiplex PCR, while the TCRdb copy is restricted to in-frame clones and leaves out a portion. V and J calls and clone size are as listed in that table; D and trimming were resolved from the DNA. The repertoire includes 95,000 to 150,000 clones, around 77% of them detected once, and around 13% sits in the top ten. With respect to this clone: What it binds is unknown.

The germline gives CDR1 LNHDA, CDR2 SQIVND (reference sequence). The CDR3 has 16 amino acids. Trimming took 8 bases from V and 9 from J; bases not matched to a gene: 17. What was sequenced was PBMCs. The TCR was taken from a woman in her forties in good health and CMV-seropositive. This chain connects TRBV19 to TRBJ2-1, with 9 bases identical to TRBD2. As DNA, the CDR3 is TGTGCCAGTGGGGTTGGTGGTAGCGGGAGACGAGGTGAGCAGTTCTTC. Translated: CASGVGGSGRRGEQFF.